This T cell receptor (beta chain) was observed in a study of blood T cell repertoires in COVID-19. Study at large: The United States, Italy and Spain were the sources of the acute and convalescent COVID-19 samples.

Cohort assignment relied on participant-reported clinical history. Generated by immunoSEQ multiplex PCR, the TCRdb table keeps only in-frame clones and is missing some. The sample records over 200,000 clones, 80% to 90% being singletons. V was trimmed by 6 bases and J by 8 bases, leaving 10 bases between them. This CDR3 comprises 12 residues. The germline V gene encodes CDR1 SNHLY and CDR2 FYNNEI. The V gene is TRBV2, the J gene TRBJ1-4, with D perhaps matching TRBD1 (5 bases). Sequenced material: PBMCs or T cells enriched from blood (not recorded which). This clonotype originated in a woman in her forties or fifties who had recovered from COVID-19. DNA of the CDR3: TGTGCCAGCAGGCTATACAGGGAAAAACTGTTTTTT. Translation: CASRLYREKLFF. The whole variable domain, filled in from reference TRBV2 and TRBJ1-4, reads EPEVTQTPSHQVTQMGQEVILRCVPISNHLYFYWYRQILGQKVEFLVSFYNNEISEKSEIFDDQFSVERPDGSNFTLKIRSTKLEDSAMYFCASRLYREKLFFGSGTQLSVL.